This TCR beta chain emerged from a study of cytomegalovirus exposure and HLA in healthy donors. Primers: 60 Vbeta forward and 13 Jbeta reverse. This table comes from immunoSEQ multiplex PCR, and its TCRdb copy is limited to in-frame clones, with some not included. The table records some 140,000 clones, more than 70% of them present only once. CDR1 is KGHSH, CDR2 LQKENI, per germline. The V segment lost 6 bases and the J segment 6 bases; nucleotides outside the gene matches: 10. The CDR3 loop spans 16 amino acids. About this clone: What it recognizes is unknown.

Whole-study findings and limits: The study put around 180 TCR beta chains on its list as cytomegalovirus-associated.

The chain has TRBV18 and TRBJ1-6; 8 nucleotides align to TRBD1. Sequenced sample: PBMCs. This TCR derives from a male donor in good health and CMV-seropositive. The CDR3 sequence: CASSQGRGLGNSPLHF. CDR3 coding DNA: TGTGCCAGCTCCCAAGGCAGGGGGCTCGGTAATTCACCCCTCCACTTT.